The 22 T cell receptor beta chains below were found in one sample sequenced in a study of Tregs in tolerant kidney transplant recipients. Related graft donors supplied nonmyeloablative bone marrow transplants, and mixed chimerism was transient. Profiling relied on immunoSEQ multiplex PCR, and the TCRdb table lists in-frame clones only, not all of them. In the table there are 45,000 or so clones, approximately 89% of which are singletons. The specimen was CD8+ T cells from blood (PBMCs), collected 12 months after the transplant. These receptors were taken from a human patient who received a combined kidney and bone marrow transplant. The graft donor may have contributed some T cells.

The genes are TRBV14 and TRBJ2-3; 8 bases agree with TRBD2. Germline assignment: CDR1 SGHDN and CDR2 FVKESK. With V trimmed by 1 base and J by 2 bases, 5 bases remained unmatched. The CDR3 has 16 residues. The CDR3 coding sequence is TGTGCCAGCAGCCAAGGTCGGGAGGGCGTCACAGATACGCAGTATTTT. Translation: CASSQGREGVTDTQYF.

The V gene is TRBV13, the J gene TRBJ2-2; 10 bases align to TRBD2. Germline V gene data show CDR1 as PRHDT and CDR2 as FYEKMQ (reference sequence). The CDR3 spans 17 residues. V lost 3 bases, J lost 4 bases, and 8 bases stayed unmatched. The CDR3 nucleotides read TGTGCCAGCAGCTTGGCCATAGCGGGAGGAAGCACCGGGGAGCTGTTTTTT. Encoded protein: CASSLAIAGGSTGELFF.

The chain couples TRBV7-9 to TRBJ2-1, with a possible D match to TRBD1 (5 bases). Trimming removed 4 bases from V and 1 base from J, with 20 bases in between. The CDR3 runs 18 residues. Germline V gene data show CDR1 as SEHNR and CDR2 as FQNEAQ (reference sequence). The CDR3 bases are TGTGCCAGCAGCTCCCCCGACCTCGGACACACTTCCTACAATGAGCAGTTCTTC. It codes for CASSSPDLGHTSYNEQFF.

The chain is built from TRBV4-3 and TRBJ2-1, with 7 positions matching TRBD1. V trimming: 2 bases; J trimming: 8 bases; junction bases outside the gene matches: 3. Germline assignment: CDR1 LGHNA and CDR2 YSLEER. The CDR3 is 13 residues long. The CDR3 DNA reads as TGCGCCAGCAGCCAATGGACAGGAGATGAGCAGTTCTTC. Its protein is CASSQWTGDEQFF.

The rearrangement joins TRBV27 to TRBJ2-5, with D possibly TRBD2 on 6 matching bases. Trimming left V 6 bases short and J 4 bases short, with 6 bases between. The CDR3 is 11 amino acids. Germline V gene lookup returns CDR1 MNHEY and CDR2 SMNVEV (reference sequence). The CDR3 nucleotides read TGTGCCAGCAGGGGGGGAGAGACCCAGTACTTC. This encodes CASRGGETQYF.

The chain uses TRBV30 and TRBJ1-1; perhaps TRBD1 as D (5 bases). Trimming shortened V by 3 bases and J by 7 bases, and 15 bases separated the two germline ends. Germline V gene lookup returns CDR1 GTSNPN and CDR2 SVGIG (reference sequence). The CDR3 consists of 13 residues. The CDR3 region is CAWRPGGSFEAFF. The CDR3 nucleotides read TGTGCCTGGAGACCCGGGGGTAGTTTTGAAGCTTTCTTT.

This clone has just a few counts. In nucleotides, the CDR3 is TGCGCCAGCAGCCAGACGGACAGGGCTGGAAACACCATATATTTT. This gives the protein CASSQTDRAGNTIYF. J is TRBJ1-3 and V is TRBV4-3, with 8 bases lining up with TRBD1. Germline V gene sequence: CDR1 LGHNA, CDR2 YSLEER. This CDR3 region has 15 residues. V dropped 3 bases and J dropped 2; count of bases not matched to a gene: 3.

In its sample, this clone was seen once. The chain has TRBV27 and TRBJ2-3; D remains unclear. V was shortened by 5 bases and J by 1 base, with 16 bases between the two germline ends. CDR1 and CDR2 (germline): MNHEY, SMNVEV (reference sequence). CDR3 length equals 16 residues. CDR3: CASSVLLTQGTDTQYF. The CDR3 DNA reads TGTGCCAGCAGTGTTCTTTTAACTCAGGGCACAGATACGCAGTATTTT.

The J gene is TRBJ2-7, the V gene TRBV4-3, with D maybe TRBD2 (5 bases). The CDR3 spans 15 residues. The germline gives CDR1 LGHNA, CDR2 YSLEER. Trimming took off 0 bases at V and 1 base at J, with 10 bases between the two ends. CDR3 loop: CASSQDWRSSYEQYF. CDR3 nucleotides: TGCGCCAGCAGCCAAGATTGGAGGTCTTCCTACGAGCAGTACTTC.

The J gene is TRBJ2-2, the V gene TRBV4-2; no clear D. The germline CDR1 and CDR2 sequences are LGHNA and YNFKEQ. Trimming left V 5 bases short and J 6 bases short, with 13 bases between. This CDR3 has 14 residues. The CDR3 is CASSLAIEAGELFF. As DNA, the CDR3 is TGTGCCAGCAGCTTAGCAATTGAGGCCGGGGAGCTGTTTTTT.

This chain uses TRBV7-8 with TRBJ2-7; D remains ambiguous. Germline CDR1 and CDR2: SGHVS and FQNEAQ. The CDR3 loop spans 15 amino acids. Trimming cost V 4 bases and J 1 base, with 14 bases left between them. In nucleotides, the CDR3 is TGTGCCAGCAGCTACCCTCAGTCTGCATCCTACGAGCAGTACTTC. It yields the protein CASSYPQSASYEQYF.

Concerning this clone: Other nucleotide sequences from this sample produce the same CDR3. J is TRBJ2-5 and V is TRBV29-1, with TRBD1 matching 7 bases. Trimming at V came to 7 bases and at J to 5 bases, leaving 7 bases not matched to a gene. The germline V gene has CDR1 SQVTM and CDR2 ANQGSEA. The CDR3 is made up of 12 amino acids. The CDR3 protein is CSAVTGEETQYF. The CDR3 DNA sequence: TGCAGCGCCGTAACAGGGGAGGAGACCCAGTACTTC. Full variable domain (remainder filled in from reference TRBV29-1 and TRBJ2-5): SAVISQKPSRDICQRGTSLTIQCQVDSQVTMMFWYRQQPGQSLTLIATANQGSEATYESGFVIDKFPISRPNLTFSTLTVSNMSPEDSSIYLCSAVTGEETQYFGPGTRLLVL.

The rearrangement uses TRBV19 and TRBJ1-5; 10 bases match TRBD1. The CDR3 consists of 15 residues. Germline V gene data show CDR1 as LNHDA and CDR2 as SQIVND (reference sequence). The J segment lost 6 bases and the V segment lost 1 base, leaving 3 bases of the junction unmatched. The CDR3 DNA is TGTGCCAGTAGTATAGGACAGGGGGCCGGTCAGCCCCAGCATTTT. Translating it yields CASSIGQGAGQPQHF.

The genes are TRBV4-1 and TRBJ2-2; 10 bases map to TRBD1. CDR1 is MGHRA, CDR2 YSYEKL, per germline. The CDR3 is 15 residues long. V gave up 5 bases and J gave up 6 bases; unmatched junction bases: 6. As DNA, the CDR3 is TGCGCCAGCAGCGCCCGGGACAGGGGCGCCGGGGAGCTGTTTTTT. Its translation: CASSARDRGAGELFF.

The CDR3: CASSQGDYHTGELFF. In DNA form, the CDR3 reads TGCGCCAGCAGCCAAGGGGACTATCACACCGGGGAGCTGTTTTTT. V gene TRBV4-3 combines with J gene TRBJ2-2; 7 nucleotides line up with TRBD2. Germline trimming cut 1 base from V and 3 bases from J; bases unmatched to any gene: 2. Germline V gene sequence: CDR1 LGHNA, CDR2 YSLEER. There are 15 residues in the CDR3.

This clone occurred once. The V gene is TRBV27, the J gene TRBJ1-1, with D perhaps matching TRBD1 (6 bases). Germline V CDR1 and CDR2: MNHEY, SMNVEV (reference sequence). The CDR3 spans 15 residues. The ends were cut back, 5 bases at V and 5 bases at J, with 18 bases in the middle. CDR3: CASSTLGGALTEAFF. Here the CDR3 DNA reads TGTGCCAGCAGTACCTTGGGGGGGGCGCTTACTGAAGCTTTCTTT.

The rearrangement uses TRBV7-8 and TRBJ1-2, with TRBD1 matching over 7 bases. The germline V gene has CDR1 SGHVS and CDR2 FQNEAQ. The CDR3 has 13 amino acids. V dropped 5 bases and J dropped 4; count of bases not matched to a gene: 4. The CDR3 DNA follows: TGTGCCAGCAGCCCAGGGGGGACCTATGGCTACACCTTC. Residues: CASSPGGTYGYTF.

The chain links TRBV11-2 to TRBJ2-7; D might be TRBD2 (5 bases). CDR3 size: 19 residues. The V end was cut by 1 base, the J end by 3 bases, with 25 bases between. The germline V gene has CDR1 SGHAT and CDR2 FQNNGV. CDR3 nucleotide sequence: TGTGCCAGCAGCTTAGCCTCTGGATGGGGAAGGGAGTTCTTCTACGAGCAGTACTTC. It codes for CASSLASGWGREFFYEQYF.

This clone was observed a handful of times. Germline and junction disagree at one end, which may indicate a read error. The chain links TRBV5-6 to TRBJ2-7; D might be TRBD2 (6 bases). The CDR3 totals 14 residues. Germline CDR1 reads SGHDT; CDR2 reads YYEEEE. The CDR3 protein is CASSLGGDSYEQYF. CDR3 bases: TGTGCCAGCAGTTTGGGCGGGGACTCCTACGAGCAGTACTTC.

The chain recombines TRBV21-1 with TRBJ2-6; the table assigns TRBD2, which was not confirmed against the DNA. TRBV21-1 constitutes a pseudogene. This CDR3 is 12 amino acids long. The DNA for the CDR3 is TGTGCCAGCAGGGCACTACGTAACGTCCTGACTTTC. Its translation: CASRALRNVLTF.

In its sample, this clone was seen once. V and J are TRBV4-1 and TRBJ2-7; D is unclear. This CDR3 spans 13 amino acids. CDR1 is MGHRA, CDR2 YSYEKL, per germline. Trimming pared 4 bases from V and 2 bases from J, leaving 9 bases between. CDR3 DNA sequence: TGCGCCAGCAGCCGAAGTCAGGCCTACGAGCAGTACTTC. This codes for CASSRSQAYEQYF.

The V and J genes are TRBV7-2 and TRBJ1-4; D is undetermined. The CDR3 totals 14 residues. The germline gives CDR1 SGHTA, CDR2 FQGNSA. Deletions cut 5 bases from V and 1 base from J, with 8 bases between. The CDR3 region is CASSPDVTNEKLFF. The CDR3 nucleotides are TGTGCCAGCAGCCCAGATGTAACTAATGAAAAACTGTTTTTT.